Following are 28 T cell receptor beta chains from one sample sequenced in a study of Ad26.COV2.S vaccination and SARS-CoV-2 variants (dated by TCRdb to the early 2020s). This specimen's treatment or condition label, interpreted: roughly 18 received Ad26.COV2.S at low or high dose, single or two shots; roughly five received placebo; per-sample allocation not given. For vaccine and placebo recipients, repertoires were sequenced using samples collected on day 63 after the first injection. Library creation used the immunoSEQ multiplex PCR assay. Sourced from immuneACCESS, this table was stored by TCRdb with only in-frame sequences that have V and J called. A share of the clones is absent; for the studies checked, an unresolved V gene accounts for under half, and the remainder has no known explanation. This sample comprises roughly 700,000 clones, roughly 90% of them detected only once. Approximately 1.5% of the sample is in the top ten clones.

The sample in question was peripheral blood, obtained in a trial of Ad26.COV2.S vaccine versus placebo. The origin of the receptors is a person between 18 and 65 years old who received the Ad26.COV2.S COVID-19 vaccine or a placebo.

This rearrangement joins TRBV5-1 to TRBJ2-1, with unresolved D. CDR1 and CDR2 from the germline V gene are SGHRS and YFSETQ. The CDR3 length is 13 residues. V dropped 0 bases and J dropped 9 bases, with 10 bases sitting between them. The CDR3 bases are TGCGCCAGCAGCTTGGCCAGTTTGTCTGAGCAGTTCTTC. Protein: CASSLASLSEQFF.

This clone was counted a single time. The chain joins TRBV7-2 to TRBJ2-3; no definite D call. Per the germline V gene, CDR1 is SGHTA and CDR2 is FQGNSA. The length of the CDR3 is 15 residues. V was cut by 2 bases and J by 0 bases, with 9 bases left in between. In DNA, the CDR3 is TGTGCCAGCAGCTTAATAGTAACTAGCACAGATACGCAGTATTTT. Amino acid sequence: CASSLIVTSTDTQYF.

The J gene is TRBJ1-3, the V gene TRBV7-2, with TRBD1 identical over 9 bases. The J segment lost 4 bases and the V segment lost 4 bases, leaving 8 bases of the junction unmatched. This CDR3 region has 16 residues. CDR1 is SGHTA and CDR2 is FQGNSA in the germline V gene. In DNA, the CDR3 is TGTGCCAGCAGCTCACAACAGGGGGCAAGAGGAAACACCATATATTTT. Its translation is CASSSQQGARGNTIYF. The whole variable domain, remainder taken from reference TRBV7-2 and TRBJ1-3, is GAGVSQSPSNKVTEKGKDVELRCDPISGHTALYWYRQSLGQGLEFLIYFQGNSAPDKSGLPSDRFSAERTGGSVSTLTIQRTQQEDSAVYLCASSSQQGARGNTIYFGEGSWLTVV.

For this clone: The junction and the germline gene differ at one end; a read error may be behind it. This rearrangement joins TRBV12-3 or TRBV12-4 to TRBJ1-3; the match to TRBD1 covers 7 bases. The CDR3 contains 13 residues. CDR3 amino acids: CASSFPRDSKARF. As DNA, the CDR3 is TGTGCCAGCAGTTTCCCCCGGGACAGCAAGGCCCGATTT.

V gene TRBV7-9 combines with J gene TRBJ2-1, with TRBD2 matching over 8 bases. Germline V lookup: CDR1 SEHNR, CDR2 FQNEAQ (reference sequence). J lost 9 bases, V lost 4 bases, and 8 bases had no gene match. The length of the CDR3 is 14 residues. For the CDR3, the DNA is TGTGCCAGCAGCTCCCCTGCGGCGGGAGGTGAGCAGTTCTTC. It translates to CASSSPAAGGEQFF. Full variable domain (remainder filled in from reference TRBV7-9 and TRBJ2-1): DTGVSQNPRHKITKRGQNVTFRCDPISEHNRLYWYRQTLGQGPEFLTYFQNEAQLEKSRLLSDRFSAERPKGSFSTLEIQRTEQGDSAMYLCASSSPAAGGEQFFGPGTRLTVL.

The chain joins TRBV7-6 to TRBJ1-1; no firm D call. The germline gives CDR1 SGHVS, CDR2 FNYEAQ. The V end lost 0 bases, the J end lost 4 bases, and 9 bases lay between the germline ends. This CDR3 is 14 amino acids long. CDR3 sequence (DNA): TGTGCCAGCAGCTTAGCGGCGGGCTTCACTGAAGCTTTCTTT. This gives the protein CASSLAAGFTEAFF.

This sequence joins TRBV27 and TRBJ2-5; TRBD1 might be the D (5 bases). Germline V gene lookup returns CDR1 MNHEY and CDR2 SMNVEV (reference sequence). Trimming pared 3 bases from V and 1 base from J, leaving 12 bases between. This CDR3 spans 15 amino acids. The CDR3 sequence: CASSFRAQGQETQYF. The CDR3 bases are TGTGCCAGCAGTTTTAGGGCTCAGGGCCAAGAGACCCAGTACTTC.

This sequence joins TRBV3-1 (or the pseudogene TRBV3-2) and TRBJ1-4; D remains ambiguous. V was shortened by 5 bases and J by 9 bases, with 7 bases between the two germline ends. This CDR3 region has 11 residues. The germline V gene encodes CDR1 LGHDT and CDR2 YNNKEL (reference sequence). CDR3 sequence: CASSSFQKLFF. As DNA, the CDR3 is TGTGCCAGCAGCTCCTTCCAAAAACTGTTTTTT.

The chain carries TRBV30 and TRBJ1-2; tentatively, D is TRBD1 (5 bases). The germline V gene encodes CDR1 GTSNPN and CDR2 SVGIG (reference sequence). The V and J ends lost 2 bases and 2 bases respectively, with 9 bases between them. CDR3 length: 13 residues. For the CDR3, the DNA is TGTGCCTGGAGTTCGGGGCGGAACTATGGCTACACCTTC. Amino acid sequence: CAWSSGRNYGYTF.

This chain joins TRBV5-5 and TRBJ2-2, with D possibly being TRBD1 or TRBD2 (5 bases each). CDR1 and CDR2 from the germline V gene are SGHKS and YYEKEE (reference sequence). CDR3 length equals 15 residues. V shed 3 bases and J shed 6 bases, with 15 bases lying between them. CDR3 region: CASSWTGTSAGELFF. CDR3 sequence (DNA): TGTGCCAGCAGCTGGACCGGGACGTCGGCCGGGGAGCTGTTTTTT.

This rearrangement joins TRBV3-1 (or the pseudogene TRBV3-2) to TRBJ2-1; D is uncertain. The V gene lost 2 bases and the J gene lost 3 bases, with 5 bases spanning the gap. This CDR3 has 13 residues. CDR1 is LGHDT and CDR2 is YNNKEL in the germline V gene (reference sequence). For the CDR3, the DNA is TGTGCCAGCAGCCAAACAGACTACAATGAGCAGTTCTTC. Translation gives CASSQTDYNEQFF.

The chain couples TRBV6-5 to TRBJ1-2; weak D call: TRBD1 (5 bases). Germline lookup yields CDR1 MNHEY and CDR2 SVGAGI. V was shortened by 0 bases and J by 7 bases, with 12 bases between the two germline ends. CDR3 length: 14 amino acids. The CDR3 loop is CASSYSEGRGGYTF. In DNA form, the CDR3 reads TGTGCCAGCAGTTACTCGGAGGGACGCGGTGGCTACACCTTC.

V and J are TRBV21-1 and TRBJ2-1; the tabulated D call, TRBD2, remains unverified against the DNA. TRBV21-1 counts as a pseudogene. CDR3 length equals 13 residues. The DNA for the CDR3 is TGTGCCAGCTGGCCTAGAAGCCACAATGAGCAGTTCTTC. Translated, it gives CASWPRSHNEQFF.

This clone was counted a single time. The chain carries TRBV11-2 and TRBJ2-7; D is perhaps TRBD1 (5 bases). Germline V gives CDR1 SGHAT, CDR2 FQNNGV. Trimming took 0 bases from V and 3 from J, leaving 12 bases between them. This CDR3 region has 15 residues. The CDR3 DNA is TGTGCCAGCAGCTTAGATGGGCAGGGCGGCTACGAGCAGTACTTC. Its protein product is CASSLDGQGGYEQYF.

This chain links TRBV7-2 with TRBJ2-1; TRBD2 aligns across 9 bases. Germline V CDR1 and CDR2: SGHTA, FQGNSA. The CDR3 contains 14 residues. J was trimmed by 4 bases and V by 7 bases; bases with no gene match: 5. The CDR3 region is CASTPGLAYNEQFF. The DNA for the CDR3 is TGTGCCAGCACCCCCGGACTAGCGTACAATGAGCAGTTCTTC. Based on the CDR3 plus reference TRBV7-2 and TRBJ2-1, the full variable domain is GAGVSQSPSNKVTEKGKDVELRCDPISGHTALYWYRQSLGQGLEFLIYFQGNSAPDKSGLPSDRFSAERTGGSVSTLTIQRTQQEDSAVYLCASTPGLAYNEQFFGPGTRLTVL.

The CDR3 sequence: CAWSGSTPLGGSYNEQFF. CDR3 DNA: TGTGCCTGGAGTGGCAGCACACCCTTGGGGGGCAGTTACAATGAGCAGTTCTTC. This chain connects TRBV30 to TRBJ2-1, with D tentatively TRBD1 or TRBD2 (6 bases each). V shed 1 base and J shed 4 bases, with 23 bases lying between them. This CDR3 contains 18 residues. CDR1 is GTSNPN and CDR2 is SVGIG in the germline V gene (reference sequence).

V is TRBV11-2 and J is TRBJ2-1, with D tentatively TRBD1 (6 bases). The CDR3 consists of 13 residues. Germline V gene data show CDR1 as SGHAT and CDR2 as FQNNGV. The germline V and J ends were trimmed by 5 bases and 8 bases, with 13 bases remaining between them. The CDR3 here is CASSNRVGYEQFF. CDR3 DNA sequence: TGTGCCAGCAGCAACAGGGTGGGCTATGAGCAGTTCTTC.

The V call is TRBV7-9, the J call TRBJ1-1, with a possible D match to TRBD1 (5 bases). The CDR3 has 14 amino acids. CDR1 SEHNR and CDR2 FQNEAQ come from the germline V gene (reference sequence). Deletions cut 1 base from V and 6 bases from J, with 12 bases between. CDR3 in DNA: TGTGCCAGCAGCTTAGTCCGGGGGATCGCTGAAGCTTTCTTT. Protein product: CASSLVRGIAEAFF.

About this clone: Other DNA variants within this sample encode the same CDR3. The gene calls are TRBV29-1 and TRBJ1-1; D is possibly TRBD1 (6 bases). This CDR3 has 13 residues. The germline gives CDR1 SQVTM, CDR2 ANQGSEA. V was cut by 6 bases and J by 0 bases, with 11 bases left in between. Written as DNA, the CDR3 is TGCAGCGTGGGGGGGCGGATGAACACTGAAGCTTTCTTT. This encodes CSVGGRMNTEAFF.

About this clone itself: The sample has other DNA sequences that encode this CDR3 too. V usage is TRBV3-1 (or the pseudogene TRBV3-2) and J usage is TRBJ2-2; D call uncertain. The V gene lost 3 bases and the J gene lost 4 bases, with 3 bases spanning the gap. Germline CDR1 reads LGHDT; CDR2 reads YNNKEL (reference sequence). The CDR3 runs 12 residues. As DNA, the CDR3 is TGTGCCAGCAGCCAGTCCACCGGGGAGCTGTTTTTT. It is translated as CASSQSTGELFF.

This clone was counted a single time. The chain joins TRBV14 to TRBJ1-2, with no clear D. The V gene's germline CDR1 is SGHDN and CDR2 FVKESK. Between the trimmed V and J ends, which lost 1 base and 5 bases, there was a span of 8 bases. This CDR3 has 13 amino acids. CDR3: CASSQVEGYGYTF. In DNA, the CDR3 is TGTGCCAGCAGCCAAGTGGAGGGTTATGGCTACACCTTC.

The rearrangement joins TRBV6-2 or TRBV6-3 to TRBJ2-3; D unresolved. CDR1 MNHEY and CDR2 SVGEGT come from the germline V gene. The CDR3 is made up of 16 amino acids. V was trimmed by 4 bases and J by 0 bases, leaving 14 bases between them. The CDR3 reads CASSFNARSSTDTQYF. The CDR3 DNA is TGTGCCAGCAGTTTTAATGCCCGCTCTAGCACAGATACGCAGTATTTT.

V usage is TRBV6-5 and J usage is TRBJ1-1; no clear D. The CDR3 length is 13 residues. Germline CDR1 and CDR2: MNHEY and SVGAGI. V dropped 5 bases and J dropped 1 base, with 8 bases sitting between them. The CDR3 DNA is TGTGCCAGCAGTCGACGGGGGAACACTGAAGCTTTCTTT. Its protein is CASSRRGNTEAFF.

The V gene is TRBV5-5, the J gene TRBJ2-7, with D unclear. V dropped 0 bases and J dropped 3 bases, with 10 bases sitting between them. CDR1 and CDR2 (germline): SGHKS, YYEKEE (reference sequence). CDR3 length: 14 amino acids. This chain's CDR3 is CASSLAGQDYEQYF. Here the CDR3 DNA reads TGTGCCAGCAGCTTGGCCGGTCAGGACTACGAGCAGTACTTC. Complete variable domain (other parts from reference TRBV5-5 and TRBJ2-7): DAGVTQSPTHLIKTRGQQVTLRCSPISGHKSVSWYQQVLGQGPQFIFQYYEKEERGRGNFPDRFSARQFPNYSSELNVNALLLGDSALYLCASSLAGQDYEQYFGPGTRLTVT.

This clone was found once. V usage is TRBV7-9 and J usage is TRBJ1-1; D remains ambiguous. This CDR3 spans 13 amino acids. V was clipped by 5 bases and J by 0 bases, with 7 bases between them. Germline assignment: CDR1 SEHNR and CDR2 FQNEAQ (reference sequence). In DNA form, the CDR3 reads TGTGCCAGCAGCATACTAATGAACACTGAAGCTTTCTTT. It is translated as CASSILMNTEAFF.

V is TRBV7-2 and J is TRBJ2-5; 8 positions match TRBD2. The CDR3 has 14 residues. V trimming: 3 bases; J trimming: 4 bases; junction bases outside the gene matches: 4. CDR1 and CDR2 (germline): SGHTA, FQGNSA. The DNA for the CDR3 is TGTGCCAGCAGCTTTCGGGGGGGGTTAGAGACCCAGTACTTC. Amino acids: CASSFRGGLETQYF.

The rearrangement links TRBV12-3 or TRBV12-4 to TRBJ1-2; D remains ambiguous. V shed 2 bases and J shed 5 bases, with 9 bases lying between them. The CDR3 runs 13 residues. CDR3 nucleotides: TGTGCCAGCAGTTTATCTTCCCAGTATGGCTACACCTTC. Amino acids: CASSLSSQYGYTF.

The chain joins TRBV27 to TRBJ2-7; D might be TRBD1 or TRBD2, each matching 6 bases. This CDR3 contains 14 residues. The germline gives CDR1 MNHEY, CDR2 SMNVEV (reference sequence). V lost 5 bases and J lost 3, with 14 bases in between. This CDR3 is CASSQNGGLYEQYF. As DNA, the CDR3 is TGTGCCAGCAGTCAGAACGGGGGCCTCTACGAGCAGTACTTC.